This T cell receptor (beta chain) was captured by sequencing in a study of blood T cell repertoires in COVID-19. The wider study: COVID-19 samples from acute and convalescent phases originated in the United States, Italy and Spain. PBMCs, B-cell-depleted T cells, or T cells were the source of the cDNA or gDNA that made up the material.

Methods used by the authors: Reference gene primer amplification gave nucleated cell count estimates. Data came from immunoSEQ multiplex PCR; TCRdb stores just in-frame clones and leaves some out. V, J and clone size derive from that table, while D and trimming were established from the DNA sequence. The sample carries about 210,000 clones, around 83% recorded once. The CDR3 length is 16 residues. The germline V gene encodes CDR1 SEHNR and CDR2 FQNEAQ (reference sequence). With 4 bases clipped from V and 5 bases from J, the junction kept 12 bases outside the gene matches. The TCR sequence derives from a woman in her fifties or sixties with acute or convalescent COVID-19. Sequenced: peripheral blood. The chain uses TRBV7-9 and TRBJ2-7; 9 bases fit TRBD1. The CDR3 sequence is CASSSTSGQGSNEQYF. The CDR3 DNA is TGTGCCAGCAGCTCGACCTCGGGACAGGGAAGCAACGAGCAGTACTTC.